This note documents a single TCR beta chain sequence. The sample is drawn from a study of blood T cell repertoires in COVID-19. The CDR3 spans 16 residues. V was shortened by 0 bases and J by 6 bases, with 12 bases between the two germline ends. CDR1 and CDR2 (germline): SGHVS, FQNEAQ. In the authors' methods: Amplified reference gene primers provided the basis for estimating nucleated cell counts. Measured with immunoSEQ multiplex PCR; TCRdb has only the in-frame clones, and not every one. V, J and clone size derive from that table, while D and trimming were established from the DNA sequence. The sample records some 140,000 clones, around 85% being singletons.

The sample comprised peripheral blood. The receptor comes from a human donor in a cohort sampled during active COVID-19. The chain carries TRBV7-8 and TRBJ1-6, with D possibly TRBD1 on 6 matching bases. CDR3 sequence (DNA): TGTGCCAGCAGCTTAGCTCTAGGGGGTCGTAATTCACCCCTCCACTTT. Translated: CASSLALGGRNSPLHF.